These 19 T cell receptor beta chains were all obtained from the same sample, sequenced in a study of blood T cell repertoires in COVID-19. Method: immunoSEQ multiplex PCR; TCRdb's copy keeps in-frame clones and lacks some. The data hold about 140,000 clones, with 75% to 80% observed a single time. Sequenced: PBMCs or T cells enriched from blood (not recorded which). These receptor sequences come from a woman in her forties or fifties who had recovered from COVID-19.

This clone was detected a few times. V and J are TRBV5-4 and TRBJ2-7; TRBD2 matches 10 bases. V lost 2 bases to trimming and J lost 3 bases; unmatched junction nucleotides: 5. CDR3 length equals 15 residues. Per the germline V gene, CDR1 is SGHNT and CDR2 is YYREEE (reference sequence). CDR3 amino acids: CASSFTSGALYEQYF. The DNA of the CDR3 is TGTGCCAGCAGCTTTACTAGCGGGGCCCTCTACGAGCAGTACTTC.

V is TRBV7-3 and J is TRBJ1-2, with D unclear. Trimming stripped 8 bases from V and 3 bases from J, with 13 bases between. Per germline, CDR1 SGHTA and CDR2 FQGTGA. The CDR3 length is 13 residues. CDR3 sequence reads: CASGDLRDYGYTF. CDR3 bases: TGTGCCAGCGGCGATCTCCGGGACTATGGCTACACCTTC. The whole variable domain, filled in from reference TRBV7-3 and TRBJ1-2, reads GAGVSQTPSNKVTEKGKYVELRCDPISGHTALYWYRQSLGQGPEFLIYFQGTGAADDSGLPNDRFFAVRPEGSVSTLKIQRTERGDSAVYLCASGDLRDYGYTFGSGTRLTVV.

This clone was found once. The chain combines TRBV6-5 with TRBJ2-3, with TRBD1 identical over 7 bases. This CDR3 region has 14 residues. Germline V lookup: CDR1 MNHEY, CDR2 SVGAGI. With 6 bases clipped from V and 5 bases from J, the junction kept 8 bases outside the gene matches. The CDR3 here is CASRPGQTLDTQYF. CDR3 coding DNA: TGTGCCAGCAGACCGGGACAGACGTTAGATACGCAGTATTTT.

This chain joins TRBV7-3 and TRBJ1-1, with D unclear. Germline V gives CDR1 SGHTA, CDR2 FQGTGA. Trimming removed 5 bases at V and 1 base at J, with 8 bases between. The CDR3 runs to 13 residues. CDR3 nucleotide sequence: TGTGCCAGCAGCCCAGGCACGAACACTGAAGCTTTCTTT. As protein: CASSPGTNTEAFF. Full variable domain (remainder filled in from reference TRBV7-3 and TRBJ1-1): GAGVSQTPSNKVTEKGKYVELRCDPISGHTALYWYRQSLGQGPEFLIYFQGTGAADDSGLPNDRFFAVRPEGSVSTLKIQRTERGDSAVYLCASSPGTNTEAFFGQGTRLTVV.

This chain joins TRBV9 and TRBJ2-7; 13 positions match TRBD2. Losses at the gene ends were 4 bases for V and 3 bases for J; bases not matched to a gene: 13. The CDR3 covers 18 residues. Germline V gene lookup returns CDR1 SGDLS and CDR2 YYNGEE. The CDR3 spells CASSPRPGTSGTLYEQYF. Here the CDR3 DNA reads TGTGCCAGCAGCCCCCGTCCCGGGACTAGCGGGACCCTCTACGAGCAGTACTTC.

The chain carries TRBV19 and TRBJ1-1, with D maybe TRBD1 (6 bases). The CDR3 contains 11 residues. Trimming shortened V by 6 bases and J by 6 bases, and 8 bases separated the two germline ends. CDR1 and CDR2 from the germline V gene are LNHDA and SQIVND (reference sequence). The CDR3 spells CASRGTPEAFF. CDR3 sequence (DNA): TGTGCCAGTAGAGGGACACCTGAAGCTTTCTTT.

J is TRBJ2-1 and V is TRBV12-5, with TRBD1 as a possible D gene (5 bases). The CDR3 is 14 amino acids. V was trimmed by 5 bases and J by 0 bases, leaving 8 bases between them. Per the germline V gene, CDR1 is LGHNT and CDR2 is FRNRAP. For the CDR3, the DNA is TGTGCTAGTGGTCCTACAGGCTCCTACAATGAGCAGTTCTTC. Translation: CASGPTGSYNEQFF.

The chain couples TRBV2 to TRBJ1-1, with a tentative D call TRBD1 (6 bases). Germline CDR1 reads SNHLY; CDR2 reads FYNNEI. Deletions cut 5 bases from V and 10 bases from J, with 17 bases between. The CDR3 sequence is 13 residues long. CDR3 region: CASSYSGDRGAFF. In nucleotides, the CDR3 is TGTGCCAGCAGTTATTCAGGGGATCGGGGAGCTTTCTTT.

CDR3 coding DNA: TGTGCCAGCAGAACGGGAACCCTACACGAGCAGTACTTC. Translated: CASRTGTLHEQYF. The rearrangement joins TRBV7-9 to TRBJ2-7; a weak D match, TRBD2 (5 bases). Trimming removed 6 bases from V and 5 bases from J, with 14 bases in between. The germline gives CDR1 SEHNR, CDR2 FQNEAQ (reference sequence). This CDR3 has 13 residues.

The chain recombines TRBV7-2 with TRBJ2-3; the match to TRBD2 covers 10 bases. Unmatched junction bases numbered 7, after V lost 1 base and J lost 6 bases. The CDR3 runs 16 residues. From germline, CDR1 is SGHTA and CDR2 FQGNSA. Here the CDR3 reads CASSLEGSGRWDTQYF. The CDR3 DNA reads TGTGCCAGCAGCTTAGAGGGTAGCGGGAGGTGGGATACGCAGTATTTT. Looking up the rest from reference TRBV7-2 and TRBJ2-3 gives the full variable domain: GAGVSQSPSNKVTEKGKDVELRCDPISGHTALYWYRQSLGQGLEFLIYFQGNSAPDKSGLPSDRFSAERTGGSVSTLTIQRTQQEDSAVYLCASSLEGSGRWDTQYFGPGTRLTVL.

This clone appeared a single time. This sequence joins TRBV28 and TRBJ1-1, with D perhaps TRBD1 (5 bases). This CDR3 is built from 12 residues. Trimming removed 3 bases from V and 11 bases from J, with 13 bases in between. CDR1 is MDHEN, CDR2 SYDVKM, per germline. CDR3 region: CASSFSGTTAFF. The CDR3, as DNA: TGTGCCAGCAGTTTTAGCGGGACGACTGCTTTCTTT.

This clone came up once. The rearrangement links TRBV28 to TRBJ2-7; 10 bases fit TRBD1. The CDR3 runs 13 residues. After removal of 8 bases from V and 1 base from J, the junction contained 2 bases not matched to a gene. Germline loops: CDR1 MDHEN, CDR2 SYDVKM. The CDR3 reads CASGQGGSYEQYF. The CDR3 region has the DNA TGTGCCAGCGGACAGGGGGGATCCTACGAGCAGTACTTC.

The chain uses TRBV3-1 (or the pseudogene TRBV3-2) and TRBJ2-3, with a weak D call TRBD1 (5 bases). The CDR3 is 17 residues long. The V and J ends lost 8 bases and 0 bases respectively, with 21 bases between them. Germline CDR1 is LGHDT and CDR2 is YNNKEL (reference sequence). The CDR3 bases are TGTGCCAGCTCTGGGGCAAAGGAGTCAGAGAGCACAGATACGCAGTATTTT. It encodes CASSGAKESESTDTQYF.

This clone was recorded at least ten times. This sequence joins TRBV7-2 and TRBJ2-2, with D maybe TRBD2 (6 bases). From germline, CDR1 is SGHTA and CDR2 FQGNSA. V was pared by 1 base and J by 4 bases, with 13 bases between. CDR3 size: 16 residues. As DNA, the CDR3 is TGTGCCAGCAGCTTAGTGTCAGGGAGGAGCACCGGGGAGCTGTTTTTT. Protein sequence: CASSLVSGRSTGELFF.

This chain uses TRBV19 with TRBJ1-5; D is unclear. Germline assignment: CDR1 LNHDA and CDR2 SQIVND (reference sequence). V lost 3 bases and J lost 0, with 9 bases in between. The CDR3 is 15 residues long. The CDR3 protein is CASSIREASNQPQHF. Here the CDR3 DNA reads TGTGCCAGTAGTATTAGGGAGGCTAGCAATCAGCCCCAGCATTTT.

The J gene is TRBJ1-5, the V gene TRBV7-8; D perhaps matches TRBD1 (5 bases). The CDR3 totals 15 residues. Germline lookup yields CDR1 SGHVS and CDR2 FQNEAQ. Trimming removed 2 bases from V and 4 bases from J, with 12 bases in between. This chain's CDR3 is CASSLQRQPNQPQHF. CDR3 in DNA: TGTGCCAGCAGCTTACAGCGACAGCCGAATCAGCCCCAGCATTTT. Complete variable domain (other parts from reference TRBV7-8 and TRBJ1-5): GAGVSQSPRYKVAKRGQDVALRCDPISGHVSLFWYQQALGQGPEFLTYFQNEAQLDKSGLPSDRFFAERPEGSVSTLKIQRTQQEDSAVYLCASSLQRQPNQPQHFGDGTRLSIL.

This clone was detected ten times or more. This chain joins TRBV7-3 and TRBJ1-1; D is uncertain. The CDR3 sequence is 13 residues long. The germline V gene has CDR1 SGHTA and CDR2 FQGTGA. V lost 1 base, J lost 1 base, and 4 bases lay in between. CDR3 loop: CASSLSQNTEAFF. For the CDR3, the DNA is TGTGCCAGCAGCTTAAGTCAGAACACTGAAGCTTTCTTT.

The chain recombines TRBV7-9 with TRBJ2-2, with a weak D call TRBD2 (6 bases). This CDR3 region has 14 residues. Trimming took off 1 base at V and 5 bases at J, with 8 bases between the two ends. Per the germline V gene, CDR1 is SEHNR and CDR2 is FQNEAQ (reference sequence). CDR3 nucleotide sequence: TGTGCCAGCAGCTTAGTCCGGGAGACCGGGGAGCTGTTTTTT. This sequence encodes CASSLVRETGELFF.

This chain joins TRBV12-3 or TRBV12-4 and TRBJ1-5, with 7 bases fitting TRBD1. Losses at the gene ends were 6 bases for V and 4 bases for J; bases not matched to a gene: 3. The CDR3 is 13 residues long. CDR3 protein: CASSQTGNQPQHF. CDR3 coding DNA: TGTGCCAGCAGCCAGACAGGGAATCAGCCCCAGCATTTT.